This T cell receptor (beta chain) was observed in a study of cytomegalovirus exposure and HLA in healthy donors. The V end lost 5 bases, the J end lost 10 bases, and 9 bases lay between the germline ends. The CDR3 runs to 11 residues. Germline CDR1 is KGHSH and CDR2 is LQKENI. Both 60 Vbeta primers and 13 Jbeta primers went into the PCR. Clones were read by immunoSEQ multiplex PCR, and TCRdb kept only the in-frame ones, dropping some. The sample includes approximately 75,000 clones, 75% to 85% of them seen just once. This clone was detected only a few times. Antigen: not known. General observations from the study: Common viral pathogens were later found to be apparently linked to several of the most significant clusters. In a later analysis, around 18,000 TCR beta sequences were associated with HLA alleles at 0.05 false discovery rate.

This TCR derives from a man between 65 and 80 years old in good health and CMV-seropositive. The chain uses TRBV18 and TRBJ2-1, with a possible D match to TRBD2 (5 bases). Sequenced: PBMCs. The CDR3 nucleotides read TGTGCCAGCTCAAGGGAGATGGAGCAGTTCTTC. Encoded protein: CASSREMEQFF.